Below, 25 T cell receptor beta chains from the same sample are listed, as sequenced in a study of T-cell memory formation after mild COVID-19. TCRdb re-derived calls from the 5' RACE reads in MiXCR, one entry per CDR3 protein. This table has approximately 46,000 distinct CDR3 sequences, 6.6% appearing once. Sequenced sample: PBMCs or a T cell subset sorted from them (not recorded which). The origin of the receptors is an adult who had mild COVID-19 (a few samples of this study predate the infection). Cell type and time point are not known.

Ten or more counts support this clonotype. V is TRBV6-5 and J is TRBJ2-3; the D is unclear. V lost 2 bases and J lost 3, with 15 bases in between. The CDR3 is 16 residues long. In germline, CDR1 is MNHEY, CDR2 SVGAGI. CDR3 loop: CASSYATVWQTDTQYF. The DNA for the CDR3 is TGTGCCAGCAGTTACGCGACGGTATGGCAGACAGATACGCAGTATTTT.

Ten or more counts support this clonotype. The genes are TRBV16 and TRBJ2-5; the D call may be TRBD1 or TRBD2 (5 bases each). Germline loops: CDR1 KGHSY, CDR2 FQNENV. CDR3 length equals 16 residues. Trimming removed 2 bases at V and 1 base at J, with 14 bases between. The CDR3 nucleotides are TGTGCCAGCAGCCAAGCTGGGGACCTTTCCCAAGAGACCCAGTACTTC. Translated: CASSQAGDLSQETQYF.

The V and J genes are TRBV12-3 or TRBV12-4 and TRBJ2-7; the match to TRBD2 covers 11 bases. The CDR3 contains 15 residues. The junction had 5 bases not matched to a gene; V was cut back by 5 bases and J by 2 bases. CDR3 loop: CASSQLAGDTYEQYF. The CDR3 DNA sequence: TGTGCCAGCAGTCAACTAGCGGGGGACACCTACGAGCAGTACTTC.

The chain has TRBV20-1 and TRBJ1-2, with D perhaps matching TRBD1 (5 bases). The CDR3 runs 11 residues. Germline values: CDR1 DFQATT, CDR2 SNEGSKA (reference sequence). V was pared by 3 bases and J by 5 bases, with 7 bases between. The CDR3 DNA is TGCAGTGCTAGGGCAGGGTATGGCTACACCTTC. It is translated as CSARAGYGYTF.

This clonotype was seen a few times. This chain links TRBV11-3 with TRBJ2-1; TRBD2 aligns across 11 bases. The J segment lost 7 bases and the V segment lost 1 base, leaving 3 bases of the junction unmatched. Germline CDR1 is SGHNT and CDR2 is YENEEA. The CDR3 is 15 amino acids. The CDR3, as DNA: TGTGCCAGCAGCTTAGTAGCGGGAGGGCGTAATGAGCAGTTCTTC. It is translated as CASSLVAGGRNEQFF.

The gene calls are TRBV27 and TRBJ2-7; 7 positions agree with TRBD1. V shed 8 bases, J shed 0 bases, and the junction held 7 bases outside the gene matches. From germline, CDR1 is MNHEY and CDR2 SMNVEV (reference sequence). The CDR3 runs 14 residues. The CDR3 reads CASAGQASSYEQYF. The CDR3, as DNA: TGTGCCAGCGCAGGACAGGCCTCCTCCTACGAGCAGTACTTC.

The chain combines TRBV6-2 or TRBV6-3 with TRBJ2-5, with 8 bases aligning to TRBD2. The V and J ends lost 5 bases and 7 bases, in that order; junction bases with no gene match: 9. Germline CDR1 MNHEY, CDR2 SVGEGT. The CDR3 spans 14 residues. CDR3 in amino acids: CASSPLPGGGTQYF. The CDR3 DNA sequence: TGTGCCAGCAGTCCCCTTCCGGGGGGGGGGACCCAGTACTTC.

This clonotype was recorded many times. The CDR3 loop is CAISEGTSGQESEQYF. CDR3 DNA sequence: TGTGCCATCAGTGAGGGGACTAGCGGGCAAGAAAGCGAGCAGTACTTC. This chain links TRBV10-3 with TRBJ2-7; 12 bases align to TRBD2. The J segment lost 6 bases and the V segment lost 2 bases, leaving 8 bases of the junction unmatched. Looked up from germline, CDR1 is ENHRY and CDR2 is SYGVKD. The CDR3 is 16 amino acids.

V and J are TRBV25-1 and TRBJ1-3, with D maybe TRBD1 (6 bases). V was clipped by 9 bases and J by 7 bases, with 19 bases between them. CDR1 and CDR2 (germline): MGHDK, SYGVNS. CDR3 length equals 14 residues. CDR3 in DNA: TGTGCCAGAAGACTAACCGGGACACGCAACACCATATATTTT. It specifies CARRLTGTRNTIYF.

This clonotype was counted many times. This chain links TRBV7-6 with TRBJ2-3; tentatively, D is TRBD1 (6 bases). CDR3 length: 17 amino acids. Germline CDR1 is SGHVS and CDR2 is FNYEAQ. V lost 4 bases, J lost 2 bases, and 19 bases lay in between. In DNA, the CDR3 is TGTGCCAGCAGCTCACGGGGAAGCACAGGGTTCACAGATACGCAGTATTTT. Encoded protein: CASSSRGSTGFTDTQYF.

This clonotype is medium-sized within its sample. The gene calls are TRBV5-6 and TRBJ2-1; D is possibly TRBD2 (5 bases). Germline loops: CDR1 SGHDT, CDR2 YYEEEE. The CDR3 consists of 15 residues. The V end lost 4 bases, the J end lost 0 bases, and 11 bases lay between the germline ends. The CDR3 DNA reads TGTGCCAGCAGCCCGGGTGGGAGCTCCTACAATGAGCAGTTCTTC. Translation gives CASSPGGSSYNEQFF.

This clonotype was seen only a few times. The chain uses TRBV20-1 and TRBJ2-4; tentative D call: TRBD2 (6 bases). Deletions cut 4 bases from V and 3 bases from J, with 19 bases between. CDR3 size: 16 residues. Germline loops: CDR1 DFQATT, CDR2 SNEGSKA (reference sequence). This CDR3 reads CSANHRPAGSKNIQYF. CDR3 DNA sequence: TGCAGTGCTAATCACCGCCCGGCGGGGAGCAAAAACATTCAGTACTTC.

This clonotype has a handful of counts. This chain links TRBV5-1 with TRBJ1-1, with D possibly being TRBD1 (6 bases). Germline V gene lookup returns CDR1 SGHRS and CDR2 YFSETQ. V dropped 4 bases and J dropped 3 bases, with 16 bases sitting between them. CDR3 length: 15 residues. CDR3 nucleotides: TGCGCCAGCAGCCTCCGGGGGGAGGGGGACACTGAAGCTTTCTTT. Amino acids: CASSLRGEGDTEAFF.

This clonotype appeared many times. The rearrangement uses TRBV6-2 or TRBV6-3 and TRBJ2-1; D may match TRBD1 or TRBD2 (5 bases each). In germline, CDR1 is MNHEY, CDR2 SVGEGT. Trimming took 7 bases from V and 6 from J, leaving 13 bases between them. This CDR3 comprises 13 residues. The CDR3 region has the DNA TGTGCCAGCAACGTCGGGACCCGCAATGAGCAGTTCTTC. The encoded protein is CASNVGTRNEQFF.

Many counts were recorded for this clonotype. The chain employs TRBV24-1 and TRBJ2-5, with a tentative D call TRBD2 (6 bases). The V end lost 9 bases, the J end lost 1 base, and 14 bases lay between the germline ends. From germline, CDR1 is KGHDR and CDR2 SFDVKD. CDR3 size: 14 residues. The CDR3 DNA reads TGTGCCACCTCCCCGGAGGGCGTCCAAGAGACCCAGTACTTC. It encodes CATSPEGVQETQYF.

This clonotype has more than one count but fewer than ten. The rearrangement uses TRBV18 and TRBJ2-1, with D maybe TRBD2 (6 bases). Germline lookup yields CDR1 KGHSH and CDR2 LQKENI. V was trimmed by 3 bases and J by 10 bases, leaving 13 bases between them. The length of the CDR3 is 13 residues. The CDR3 region is CASSPAGTGEQFF. The CDR3 nucleotides read TGTGCCAGCTCACCGGCAGGGACTGGAGAGCAGTTCTTC.

This clonotype was seen many times. The chain joins TRBV4-2 to TRBJ2-3, with 9 nucleotides matching TRBD2. From germline, CDR1 is LGHNA and CDR2 YNFKEQ. CDR3 length equals 15 residues. The V and J ends lost 1 base and 5 bases, in that order; junction bases with no gene match: 4. The CDR3 nucleotides read TGTGCCAGCAGCCAAGTAGTTAGCGGGGGAGATACGCAGTATTTT. Translating gives CASSQVVSGGDTQYF.

The chain uses TRBV5-1 and TRBJ2-6, with D unresolved. This CDR3 is 15 amino acids long. Germline CDR1 reads SGHRS; CDR2 reads YFSETQ. Trimming removed 0 bases at V and 1 base at J, with 5 bases between. The CDR3 coding sequence is TGCGCCAGCAGCTTGGGGATATCTGGGGCCAACGTCCTGACTTTC. It specifies CASSLGISGANVLTF.

This clonotype was counted between two and nine times. The chain uses TRBV27 and TRBJ2-3; 8 bases line up with TRBD2. V shed 10 bases, J shed 4 bases, and the junction held 19 bases outside the gene matches. The CDR3 contains 17 residues. CDR1 is MNHEY, CDR2 SMNVEV, per germline (reference sequence). The CDR3: CATTTRVAGTGADTQYF. DNA for the CDR3: TGTGCCACCACGACTAGGGTAGCGGGAACTGGGGCAGATACGCAGTATTTT.

This clonotype was counted at least ten times. V and J are TRBV9 and TRBJ2-4; 7 nucleotides line up with TRBD1. This CDR3 contains 16 residues. Losses at the gene ends were 4 bases for V and 0 bases for J; bases not matched to a gene: 7. Germline values: CDR1 SGDLS, CDR2 YYNGEE. The CDR3 spells CASSTGQTLAKNIQYF. The CDR3 nucleotides read TGTGCCAGCAGCACGGGACAGACACTAGCCAAAAACATTCAGTACTTC.

The table lists this clonotype with many counts. J is TRBJ2-6 and V is TRBV19; D perhaps matches TRBD1 (5 bases). V lost 4 bases and J lost 4, with 11 bases in between. The germline CDR1 and CDR2 sequences are LNHDA and SQIVND (reference sequence). The CDR3 runs to 15 residues. CDR3 DNA: TGTGCCAGTAGTACCCAAGGGGCCGGGGCCAACGTCCTGACTTTC. Translated: CASSTQGAGANVLTF.

Within the sample, this clonotype is medium-sized. The DNA for the CDR3 is TGCGCCAGCAGCACCGGACAGGGACGAGAGACCCAGTACTTC. It encodes CASSTGQGRETQYF. The V and J genes are TRBV5-1 and TRBJ2-5; 8 nucleotides agree with TRBD1. The CDR3 is 14 amino acids. Germline-derived CDR1 and CDR2 are SGHRS and YFSETQ. Trimming cost V 4 bases and J 4 bases; bases outside gene matches: 6.

The table lists this clonotype with many counts. The chain is built from TRBV7-9 and TRBJ2-1; 9 bases are shared with TRBD1. V was pared by 6 bases and J by 5 bases, with 14 bases of the junction left unmatched. The germline V gene has CDR1 SEHNR and CDR2 FQNEAQ (reference sequence). This CDR3 region has 17 residues. The CDR3 loop is CASRSRVRDREDNEQFF. The DNA for the CDR3 is TGTGCCAGCAGATCCCGGGTCAGGGACAGGGAAGACAATGAGCAGTTCTTC.

On this clonotype: A single base separates this from a much larger clone, so it may be a read error. Here the CDR3 reads CASSSNRGTETQYF. DNA of the CDR3: TGTGCCAGCAGTTCAAATAGAGGGACGGAGACCCAGTACTTC. The V call is TRBV27, the J call TRBJ2-5; the D gene could be TRBD1 or TRBD2 (5 bases each). Trimming took off 4 bases at V and 5 bases at J, with 14 bases between the two ends. The CDR3 has 14 amino acids. The germline V gene encodes CDR1 MNHEY and CDR2 SMNVEV (reference sequence).

This clonotype was found many times. The V call is TRBV9, the J call TRBJ1-3, with TRBD1 matching over 10 bases. The CDR3 contains 18 residues. Germline CDR1 is SGDLS and CDR2 is YYNGEE. V was pared by 3 bases and J by 3 bases, with 12 bases of the junction left unmatched. As DNA, the CDR3 is TGTGCCAGCAGCGCGACAAACCCCGGACAGGGGGTTGGAAACACCATATATTTT. Its translation: CASSATNPGQGVGNTIYF.